Following are 21 T cell receptor beta chains from one sample sequenced in a study of human T cells and chemical hapten exposure (dated by TCRdb to about 2021). Library preparation used RACE. The run used a NextSeq 500. TCRdb cleaned the public reads at Q25 with fastp, built clones with MiXCR and kept in-frame beta chains. Each record represents a unique CDR3 protein, reported with the most common genes and DNA among its rows. The sample yields 370,000 or so distinct CDR3 sequences; roughly 4.8% were counted once. The top ten clonotypes cover about 2.2% of the sample. Interpreted using the paper, the time point label stands for: patch test 1, 2 weeks after DPC sensitization. This specimen's treatment or condition label, per the study, means: therapeutic diphenylcyclopropenone sensitization with weekly scalp DPC. The sequencing used whole blood, collected in connection with sensitization to the hapten diphenylcyclopropenone (DPC). The receptors were sampled from a woman aged 45-59 years with alopecia areata. Some clones in this sample may be carry-over from other donors' samples.

As regards this clonotype: A read error is possible here, since a much larger clone lies one base away. CDR3 nucleotides: TGTGCCAGCAGTCTCGAGGGTTTGACGAGGGAAAAACTGTTTTTT. Translated, it gives CASSLEGLTREKLFF. The genes are TRBV6-1 and TRBJ1-4; D ambiguous. Germline-derived CDR1 and CDR2 are MNHNS and SASEGT. This CDR3 is 15 amino acids long. Trimming removed 5 bases from V and 8 bases from J, with 18 bases in between.

This clonotype has at least ten counts. V usage is TRBV5-1 and J usage is TRBJ2-5, with D possibly being TRBD1 or TRBD2 (5 bases each). This CDR3 region has 17 residues. Trimming removed 4 bases at V and 1 base at J, with 20 bases between. Germline CDR1 is SGHRS and CDR2 is YFSETQ. CDR3: CASSAGLRESVQETQYF. The DNA of the CDR3 is TGCGCCAGCAGCGCCGGCCTCAGGGAGAGCGTCCAAGAGACCCAGTACTTC.

The sample holds many counts of this clonotype. The J gene is TRBJ2-3, the V gene TRBV5-1; TRBD2 matches 11 bases. There are 16 residues in the CDR3. Germline CDR1 SGHRS, CDR2 YFSETQ. The V segment lost 4 bases and the J segment 0 bases; nucleotides outside the gene matches: 4. The CDR3 here is CASSGTSGSSTDTQYF. Here the CDR3 DNA reads TGCGCCAGCAGCGGGACTAGCGGCTCTAGCACAGATACGCAGTATTTT.

This clonotype was counted only a few times. The chain links TRBV20-1 to TRBJ1-1; 7 bases are a match to TRBD1. CDR1 DFQATT and CDR2 SNEGSKA come from the germline V gene (reference sequence). The CDR3 is 18 residues long. Unmatched junction bases numbered 23, after V lost 0 bases and J lost 10 bases. The CDR3 region has the DNA TGCAGTGCTAGAGATCAAGGATTACTGACAGGGCATGGCGCTGGAGCTTTCTTT. Amino acid sequence: CSARDQGLLTGHGAGAFF.

This clonotype was recorded at least ten times. This chain links TRBV28 with TRBJ2-7; 8 nucleotides agree with TRBD2. Germline loops: CDR1 MDHEN, CDR2 SYDVKM. The ends lost 5 bases at V and 0 bases at J; junction bases unmatched: 6. The CDR3 runs 15 residues. CDR3 coding DNA: TGTGCCAGCAGTAGGACTAGCTTGGGCTCCTACGAGCAGTACTTC. Encoded protein: CASSRTSLGSYEQYF.

Many counts were recorded for this clonotype. This sequence joins TRBV6-6 and TRBJ2-1; D possibly uses TRBD1 or TRBD2 (5 bases each). Per the germline V gene, CDR1 is MNHNY and CDR2 is SVGAGI (reference sequence). The CDR3 length is 13 residues. V lost 11 bases to trimming and J lost 5 bases, with 16 bases between them. Written as DNA, the CDR3 is TGTGCCCTAGGGACCGAATTTGACAATGAGCAGTTCTTC. Translated: CALGTEFDNEQFF.

V gene TRBV7-9 combines with J gene TRBJ2-3; unclear D gene. This CDR3 spans 15 amino acids. Per germline, CDR1 SEHNR and CDR2 FQNEAQ (reference sequence). The germline V and J ends were trimmed by 5 bases and 4 bases, with 16 bases remaining between them. DNA for the CDR3: TGTGCCAGCAGCCTAGGCCCCCTTGACCCAGATACGCAGTATTTT. This translates into CASSLGPLDPDTQYF.

This clonotype occurred many times. The V gene is TRBV25-1, the J gene TRBJ1-1; D ambiguous. Trimming left V 3 bases short and J 5 bases short, with 7 bases between. The CDR3 extends over 12 amino acids. The germline V gene has CDR1 MGHDK and CDR2 SYGVNS. The CDR3 here is CASSESYTEAFF. DNA for the CDR3: TGTGCCAGCAGTGAGTCGTATACTGAAGCTTTCTTT.

The V gene is TRBV29-1, the J gene TRBJ1-1, with a tentative D call TRBD1 (5 bases). CDR1 and CDR2 from the germline V gene are SQVTM and ANQGSEA. The CDR3 sequence is 12 residues long. The germline V and J ends were trimmed by 5 bases and 4 bases, with 11 bases remaining between them. CDR3 bases: TGCAGCGTTTATGCAGGGATCACTGAAGCTTTCTTT. As protein: CSVYAGITEAFF.

This clonotype was seen many times. The chain recombines TRBV10-3 with TRBJ1-1; D call uncertain. The germline V gene encodes CDR1 ENHRY and CDR2 SYGVKD. The CDR3 has 14 amino acids. Trimming removed 3 bases from V and 8 bases from J, with 16 bases in between. The CDR3 coding sequence is TGTGCCATCAGTGACCCCGGACGGCGACCGGAAGCTTTCTTT. Encoded protein: CAISDPGRRPEAFF.

This clonotype was detected many times. The chain is built from TRBV25-1 and TRBJ2-7; tentative D call: TRBD2 (6 bases). The CDR3 is made up of 11 amino acids. Germline values: CDR1 MGHDK, CDR2 SYGVNS. Trimming took off 4 bases at V and 12 bases at J, with 13 bases between the two ends. DNA for the CDR3: TGTGCCAGCAGTGGAGAGCGGGCGCGGTACTTC. Residues: CASSGERARYF.

V and J are TRBV5-1 and TRBJ1-1; possibly TRBD1 for D (5 bases). The CDR3 contains 14 residues. Trimming pared 1 base from V and 8 bases from J, leaving 15 bases between. The germline gives CDR1 SGHRS, CDR2 YFSETQ. The CDR3 DNA reads TGCGCCAGCAGCTTGAGCAGGGTTGAAGAAGAAGCTTTCTTT. Its translation: CASSLSRVEEEAFF.

This clonotype was detected a few times. As DNA, the CDR3 is TGTGCCAGCAGCCAAGTGGGACTAGCGGACACCGGGGAGCTGTTTTTT. This sequence encodes CASSQVGLADTGELFF. The genes are TRBV4-2 and TRBJ2-2; 11 positions match TRBD2. V shed 1 base, J shed 3 bases, and the junction held 1 base outside the gene matches. Germline V gene data show CDR1 as LGHNA and CDR2 as YNFKEQ. The CDR3 length is 16 residues.

As for this clonotype: A single base separates this from a much larger clone, so it may be a read error. J is TRBJ1-5 and V is TRBV6-1; D gene ambiguous. This CDR3 has 12 residues. Germline CDR1 and CDR2: MNHNS and SASEGT. The V end was cut by 2 bases, the J end by 5 bases, with 4 bases between. For the CDR3, the DNA is TGTGCCAGCAGTGAAAACTATCAGCCCCAGCATTTT. Amino acid sequence: CASSENYQPQHF.

This clonotype was seen many times. The V and J genes are TRBV4-3 and TRBJ1-1; D is ambiguous. Trimming removed 0 bases at V and 7 bases at J, with 15 bases between. Germline CDR1 is LGHNA and CDR2 is YSLEER. This CDR3 has 15 residues. The CDR3 DNA sequence: TGCGCCAGCAGCCAAGACTTCGGGAGAGCCGGTGAAGCTTTCTTT. Its translation is CASSQDFGRAGEAFF.

This clonotype was detected ten times or more. The rearrangement links TRBV5-1 to TRBJ2-7, with 7 bases matching TRBD1. CDR3 length: 14 amino acids. V lost 4 bases and J lost 2; bases outside the gene matches: 6. Germline V gene sequence: CDR1 SGHRS, CDR2 YFSETQ. CDR3 sequence reads: CASSEDRRTYEQYF. CDR3 DNA: TGCGCCAGCAGCGAGGACAGGCGTACCTACGAGCAGTACTTC.

This clonotype was recorded a few times. The chain combines TRBV7-2 with TRBJ2-7; 9 bases are shared with TRBD1. The CDR3 has 16 residues. Losses at the gene ends were 3 bases for V and 5 bases for J; bases not matched to a gene: 11. Germline V gene sequence: CDR1 SGHTA, CDR2 FQGNSA. The CDR3 reads CASSLGGRDRAHEQYF. For the CDR3, the DNA is TGTGCCAGCAGCTTGGGCGGGCGGGACAGGGCCCACGAGCAGTACTTC. The full variable domain, with the rest looked up from reference TRBV7-2 and TRBJ2-7, is GAGVSQSPSNKVTEKGKDVELRCDPISGHTALYWYRQSLGQGLEFLIYFQGNSAPDKSGLPSDRFSAERTGGSVSTLTIQRTQQEDSAVYLCASSLGGRDRAHEQYFGPGTRLTVT.

This clonotype was picked up a small number of times. The chain links TRBV5-4 to TRBJ2-7; 8 bases are a match to TRBD1. The trim removed 5 bases at V and 0 bases at J, leaving 10 bases unmatched. The length of the CDR3 is 16 residues. CDR1 and CDR2 (germline): SGHNT, YYREEE (reference sequence). The CDR3 DNA reads as TGTGCCAGCAGTACCGGACAGGGCGTAAGCTCCTACGAGCAGTACTTC. Translation gives CASSTGQGVSSYEQYF.

This clonotype has at least ten counts. This chain uses TRBV18 with TRBJ2-1; no firm D call. CDR3 size: 13 residues. Germline loops: CDR1 KGHSH, CDR2 LQKENI. V shed 6 bases and J shed 7 bases, with 13 bases lying between them. CDR3 sequence reads: CASSSEIGNEQFF. The CDR3 DNA reads TGTGCCAGCTCCTCTGAGATCGGGAATGAGCAGTTCTTC.

The chain carries TRBV19 and TRBJ1-1; D gene unclear. Germline CDR1 reads LNHDA; CDR2 reads SQIVND (reference sequence). This CDR3 has 13 residues. Trimming took off 5 bases at V and 8 bases at J, with 15 bases between the two ends. The CDR3 loop reads CASSSRGYGEAFF. The CDR3 DNA reads as TGTGCCAGTAGTTCCCGTGGATACGGGGAAGCTTTCTTT.

This clonotype was seen a few times. The chain has TRBV4-2 and TRBJ1-2, with D maybe TRBD1 (5 bases). The CDR3 is 15 amino acids. CDR1 and CDR2 from the germline V gene are LGHNA and YNFKEQ. Trimming removed 0 bases from V and 4 bases from J, with 12 bases in between. CDR3 amino acids: CASSQDLVTVYGYTF. CDR3 DNA: TGTGCCAGCAGCCAAGATCTTGTGACAGTCTATGGCTACACCTTC.